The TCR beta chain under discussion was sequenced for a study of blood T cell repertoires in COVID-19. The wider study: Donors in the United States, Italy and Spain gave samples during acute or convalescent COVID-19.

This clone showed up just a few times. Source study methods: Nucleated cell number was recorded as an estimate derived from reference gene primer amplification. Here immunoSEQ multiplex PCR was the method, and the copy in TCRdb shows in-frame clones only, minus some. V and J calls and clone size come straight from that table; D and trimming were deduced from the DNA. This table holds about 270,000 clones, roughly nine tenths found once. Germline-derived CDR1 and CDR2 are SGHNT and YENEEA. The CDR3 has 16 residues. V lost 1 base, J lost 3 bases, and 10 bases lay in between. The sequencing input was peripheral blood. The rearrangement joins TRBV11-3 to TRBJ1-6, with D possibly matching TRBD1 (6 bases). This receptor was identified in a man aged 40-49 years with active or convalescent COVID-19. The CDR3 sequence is CASSLGGTHYNSPLHF. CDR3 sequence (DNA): TGTGCCAGCAGCTTAGGGGGGACACACTATAATTCACCCCTCCACTTT.